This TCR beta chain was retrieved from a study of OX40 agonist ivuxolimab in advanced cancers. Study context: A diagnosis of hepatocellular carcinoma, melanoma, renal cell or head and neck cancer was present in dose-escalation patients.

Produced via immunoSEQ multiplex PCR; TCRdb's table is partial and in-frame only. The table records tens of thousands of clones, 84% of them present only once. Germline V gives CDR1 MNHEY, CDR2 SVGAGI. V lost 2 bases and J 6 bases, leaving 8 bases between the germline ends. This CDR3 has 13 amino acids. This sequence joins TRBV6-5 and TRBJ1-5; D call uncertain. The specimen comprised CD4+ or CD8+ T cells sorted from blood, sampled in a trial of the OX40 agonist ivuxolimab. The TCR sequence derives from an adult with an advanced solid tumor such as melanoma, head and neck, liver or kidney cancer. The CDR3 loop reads CASSYREGQPQHF. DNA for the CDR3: TGTGCCAGCAGTTACAGGGAAGGTCAGCCCCAGCATTTT.